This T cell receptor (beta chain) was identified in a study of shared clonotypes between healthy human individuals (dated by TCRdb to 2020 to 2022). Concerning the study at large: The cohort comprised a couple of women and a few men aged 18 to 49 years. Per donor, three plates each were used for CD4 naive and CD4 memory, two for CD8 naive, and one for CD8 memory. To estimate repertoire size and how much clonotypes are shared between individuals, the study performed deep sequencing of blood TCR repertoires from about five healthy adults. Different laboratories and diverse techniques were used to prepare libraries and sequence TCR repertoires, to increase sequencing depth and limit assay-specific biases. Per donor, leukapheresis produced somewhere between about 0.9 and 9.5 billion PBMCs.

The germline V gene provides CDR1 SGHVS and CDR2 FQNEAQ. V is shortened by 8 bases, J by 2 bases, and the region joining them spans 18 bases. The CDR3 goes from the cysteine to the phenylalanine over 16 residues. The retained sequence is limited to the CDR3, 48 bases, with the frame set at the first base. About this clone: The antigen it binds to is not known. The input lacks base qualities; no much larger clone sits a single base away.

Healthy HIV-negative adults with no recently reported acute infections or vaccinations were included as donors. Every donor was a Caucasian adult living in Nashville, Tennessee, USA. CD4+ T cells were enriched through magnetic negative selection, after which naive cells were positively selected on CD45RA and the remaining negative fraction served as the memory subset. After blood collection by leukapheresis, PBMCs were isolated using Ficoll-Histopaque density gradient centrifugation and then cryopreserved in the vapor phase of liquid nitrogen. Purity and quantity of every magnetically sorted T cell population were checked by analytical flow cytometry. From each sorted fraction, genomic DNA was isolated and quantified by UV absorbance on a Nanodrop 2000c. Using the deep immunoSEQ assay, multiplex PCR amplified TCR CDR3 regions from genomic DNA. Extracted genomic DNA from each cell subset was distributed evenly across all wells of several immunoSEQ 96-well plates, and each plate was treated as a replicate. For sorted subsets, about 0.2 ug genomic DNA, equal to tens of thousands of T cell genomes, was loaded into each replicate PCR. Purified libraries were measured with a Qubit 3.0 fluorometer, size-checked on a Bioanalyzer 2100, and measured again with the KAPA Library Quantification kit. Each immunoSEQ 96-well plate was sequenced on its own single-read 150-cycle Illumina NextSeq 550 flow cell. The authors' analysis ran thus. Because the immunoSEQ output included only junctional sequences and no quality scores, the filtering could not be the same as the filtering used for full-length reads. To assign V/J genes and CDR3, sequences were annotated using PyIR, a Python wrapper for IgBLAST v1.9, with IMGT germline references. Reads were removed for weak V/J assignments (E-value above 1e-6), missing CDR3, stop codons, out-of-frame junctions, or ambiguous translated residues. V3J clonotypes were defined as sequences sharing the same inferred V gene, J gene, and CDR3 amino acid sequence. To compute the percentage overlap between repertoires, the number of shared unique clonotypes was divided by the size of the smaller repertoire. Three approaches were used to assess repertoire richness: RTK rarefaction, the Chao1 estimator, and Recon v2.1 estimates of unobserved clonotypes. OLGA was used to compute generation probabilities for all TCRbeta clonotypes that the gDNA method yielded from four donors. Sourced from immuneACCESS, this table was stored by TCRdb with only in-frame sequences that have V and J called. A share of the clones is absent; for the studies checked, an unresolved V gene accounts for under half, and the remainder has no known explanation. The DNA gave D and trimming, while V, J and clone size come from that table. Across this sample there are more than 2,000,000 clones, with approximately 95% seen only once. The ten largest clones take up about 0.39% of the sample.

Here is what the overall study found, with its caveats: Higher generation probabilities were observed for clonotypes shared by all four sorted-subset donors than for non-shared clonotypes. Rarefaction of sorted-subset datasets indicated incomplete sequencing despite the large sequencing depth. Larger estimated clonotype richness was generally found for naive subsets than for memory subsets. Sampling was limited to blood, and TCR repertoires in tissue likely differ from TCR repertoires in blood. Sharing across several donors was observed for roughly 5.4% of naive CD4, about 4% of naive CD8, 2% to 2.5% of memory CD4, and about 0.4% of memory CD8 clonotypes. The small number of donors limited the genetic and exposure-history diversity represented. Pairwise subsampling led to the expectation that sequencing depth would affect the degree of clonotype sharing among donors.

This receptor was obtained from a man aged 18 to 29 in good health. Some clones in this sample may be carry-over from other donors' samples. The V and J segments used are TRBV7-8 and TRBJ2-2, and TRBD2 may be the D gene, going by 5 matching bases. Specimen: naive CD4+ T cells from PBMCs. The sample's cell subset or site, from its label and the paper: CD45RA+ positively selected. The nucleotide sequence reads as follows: TGTGCCAGCCGTCGCCGGGAATTGGCTAACACCGGGGAGCTGTTTTTT. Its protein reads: CASRRRELANTGELFF.